Listed below are T cell receptor beta chains from one sample, sequenced in a study of T cells in pancreatic ductal adenocarcinoma. The data were produced by immunoSEQ multiplex PCR, yet TCRdb's version contains in-frame clones alone and is incomplete. In the table there are 15,000 to 20,000 clones, 88% of which are singletons. Sequencing input: PBMCs. The source is a human donor with pancreatic ductal adenocarcinoma. The CDR3 runs from the conserved cysteine through the conserved F or W. A D gene is named only where the DNA matches it firmly. Not every row has a clone size; where given, it reads once, few, many or a size class.

D,V,J,size,DNA,CDR3
NA,TRBV4-2,TRBJ1-6,NA,TGTGCCGGCAGCCAAGAGGCAGGGAGGGTGAATTCACCCCTCCACTTT,CAGSQEAGRVNSPLHF
NA,TRBV7-9,TRBJ1-5,once,TGTGCCAGCAGCCTGCAGGGTTTTGGCCAGCCCCAGCATTTT,CASSLQGFGQPQHF
TRBD2,TRBV11-1,TRBJ2-1,NA,TGTGCCAGCAGCTTAGGGCGGGGGGAATACAATGAGCAGTTCTTC,CASSLGRGEYNEQFF
NA,TRBV6-1,TRBJ1-6,NA,TGTGCCAGCAGGGAGGACGGCTCCTATAATTCACCCCTCCACTTT,CASREDGSYNSPLHF
TRBD2,TRBV9,TRBJ2-2,NA,TGTGCCAGCAGCGCCATGACTAGCCCGTTAGACGGGGAGCTGTTTTTT,CASSAMTSPLDGELFF
TRBD1,TRBV4-2,TRBJ1-2,NA,TGTGTCAGCAGCCACCCCCCGGACAGGGGGCTGGATGGCTACACCTTC,CVSSHPPDRGLDGYTF
NA,TRBV4-3,TRBJ2-7,NA,TGCGCCAGCAGCCAAGGGAGATCATACGAGCAGTACTTC,CASSQGRSYEQYF
NA,TRBV5-4,TRBJ2-5,NA,TGTGCCAGCAGCGGCGGGGCCGCCTATCAAGAGACCCAGTACTTC,CASSGGAAYQETQYF
TRBD1,TRBV2,TRBJ1-2,once,TGTGCCAGCAGTCCTCCTGGGACAGGGGACCTCTATGGCTACACCTTC,CASSPPGTGDLYGYTF
NA,TRBV5-1,TRBJ2-7,NA,TGCGCCAGCAGCCCAGACCACGCAGGGGTAGAGCAGTACTTC,CASSPDHAGVEQYF
NA,TRBV5-1,TRBJ1-1,NA,TGCGCCAGCAGCTTGCAGGTCAGCAACACTGAAGCTTTCTTT,CASSLQVSNTEAFF
TRBD1,TRBV4-3,TRBJ1-6,few,TGCGCCAGCAGCCAAGGGACAGGAGAAAAGAATTCACCCCTCCACTTT,CASSQGTGEKNSPLHF
TRBD1,TRBV10-3,TRBJ1-5,NA,TGTGCCATCAGTGAGTCGTTCGGGACAGGGGGAGGGAATCAGCCCCAGCATTTT,CAISESFGTGGGNQPQHF
NA,TRBV30,TRBJ1-5,NA,TGTGCCTGGAGTGGGCAGGGATCAGGACAGCCCCAGCATTTT,CAWSGQGSGQPQHF
NA,TRBV28,TRBJ2-7,NA,TGTGCCAGCAGCCTGGGGGCAACCTACGAGCAGTACTTC,CASSLGATYEQYF
NA,TRBV15,TRBJ2-3,once,TGTGCCACCAGCAGAGATTTAACAGGGCAAGATACGCAGTATTTT,CATSRDLTGQDTQYF
TRBD1,TRBV7-9,TRBJ1-1,NA,TGTGCCAGCAGTCGACGGCCAGACAGGGGGACTGAAGCTTTCTTT,CASSRRPDRGTEAFF
TRBD1,TRBV5-5,TRBJ1-4,NA,TGTGCCAGCAGCCTCGGGACAGGGGGACGGGCAACTAATGAAAAACTGTTTTTT,CASSLGTGGRATNEKLFF
TRBD2,TRBV28,TRBJ2-3,NA,TGTGCCAGCACCCTCCGGCCGGGACTAGCGGGGCACGGGGTTCCAGATACGCAGTATTTT,CASTLRPGLAGHGVPDTQYF
TRBD1,TRBV9,TRBJ1-2,NA,TGTGCCAGCAGCAAGGACAGGCGGCACTATGGCTACACCTTC,CASSKDRRHYGYTF
TRBD1,TRBV11-1,TRBJ1-2,NA,TGTGCCAGCAGCCTCGGACAGGGGGCGGAAAACTATGGCTACACCTTC,CASSLGQGAENYGYTF
TRBD2,TRBV7-9,TRBJ2-7,NA,TGTGCCAGCAGCTCCGGCGGGGGGGTCGGCGAGCAGTACTTC,CASSSGGGVGEQYF